The 16 T cell receptor beta chains reported below all come from one sample, sequenced in a study of identical twins. One entry per CDR3 protein, called by TCRdb with MiXCR from the 5' RACE reads. The sample contains around 530,000 distinct CDR3 sequences, roughly 15% of which appear only once. The same sample was also used in a study of yellow fever vaccine responses in identical twins.

Sequenced input: CD4+ T cells sorted from blood. These receptors came from a woman aged 18-29 years in good health.

This clonotype has only a few counts. This chain links TRBV5-1 with TRBJ2-3; a possible D gene is TRBD1 (5 bases). Between the trimmed V and J ends, which lost 0 bases and 0 bases, there was a span of 8 bases. Germline values: CDR1 SGHRS, CDR2 YFSETQ. The CDR3 is 15 residues long. In DNA, the CDR3 is TGCGCCAGCAGCTTGGACAGGATTAGCACAGATACGCAGTATTTT. This codes for CASSLDRISTDTQYF.

V gene TRBV11-2 combines with J gene TRBJ2-2; 13 nucleotides line up with TRBD2. The J segment lost 7 bases and the V segment lost 5 bases, leaving 19 bases of the junction unmatched. CDR1 and CDR2 from the germline V gene are SGHAT and FQNNGV. The CDR3 consists of 20 residues. The CDR3 loop is CASSPRPGLAGPTRGGELFF. DNA of the CDR3: TGTGCCAGCAGCCCACGCCCGGGACTAGCGGGACCGACTCGGGGCGGGGAGCTGTTTTTT.

This chain connects TRBV25-1 to TRBJ2-1, with 7 bases that match TRBD2. Germline CDR1 and CDR2: MGHDK and SYGVNS. This CDR3 has 14 amino acids. The ends lost 3 bases at V and 3 bases at J; junction bases unmatched: 2. The CDR3 DNA reads TGTGCCAGCAGTGACCTAGCGGTCTACAATGAGCAGTTCTTC. It codes for CASSDLAVYNEQFF.

The chain couples TRBV12-3 or TRBV12-4 to TRBJ1-2; 7 bases agree with TRBD1. There are 15 residues in the CDR3. V lost 4 bases to trimming and J lost 5 bases; unmatched junction nucleotides: 10. The CDR3 loop reads CASSSEGAGSYGYTF. CDR3 nucleotides: TGTGCCAGCAGTTCTGAGGGGGCGGGAAGTTATGGCTACACCTTC.

J is TRBJ2-7 and V is TRBV6-2 or TRBV6-3; 9 nucleotides align to TRBD1. The junction had 3 bases not matched to a gene; V was cut back by 0 bases and J by 3 bases. Per the germline V gene, CDR1 is MNHEY and CDR2 is SVGEGT. The CDR3 has 15 amino acids. The chain's CDR3 is CASSYSGTGHYEQYF. The DNA of the CDR3 is TGTGCCAGCAGTTACTCCGGGACAGGGCACTACGAGCAGTACTTC.

This clonotype was counted between two and nine times. The CDR3 bases are TGCGCCAGCAGTACGAACCCCTCAGGGAACACCGGGGAGCTGTTTTTT. Encoded protein: CASSTNPSGNTGELFF. The chain is built from TRBV5-1 and TRBJ2-2; D gene ambiguous. This CDR3 contains 16 residues. V was shortened by 5 bases and J by 1 base, with 15 bases between the two germline ends. Germline V gives CDR1 SGHRS, CDR2 YFSETQ.

The chain has TRBV9 and TRBJ1-2; D is possibly TRBD1 (6 bases). From germline, CDR1 is SGDLS and CDR2 YYNGEE. Trimming took 3 bases from V and 4 from J, leaving 16 bases between them. The CDR3 loop spans 15 amino acids. CDR3 region: CASSGEDSDLYGYTF. CDR3 nucleotide sequence: TGTGCCAGCAGCGGAGAGGACAGCGATCTCTATGGCTACACCTTC.

The V call is TRBV28, the J call TRBJ2-7; D not resolved. V was trimmed by 5 bases and J by 2 bases, leaving 13 bases between them. The CDR3 runs 14 residues. Looked up from germline, CDR1 is MDHEN and CDR2 is SYDVKM. The DNA of the CDR3 is TGTGCCAGCAGTCCCCCGGGCATGACCTACGAGCAGTACGTC. It codes for CASSPPGMTYEQYV.

This clonotype turned up a few times. The chain has TRBV20-1 and TRBJ2-7, with TRBD1 matching over 9 bases. CDR1 is DFQATT and CDR2 is SNEGSKA in the germline V gene (reference sequence). The CDR3 is 14 residues long. Trimming took 1 base from V and 5 from J; bases not matched to a gene: 6. Here the CDR3 DNA reads TGCAGTGCTAGAGGAGGGACAGGGCATAACGAGCAGTACGTC. It codes for CSARGGTGHNEQYV.

This clonotype was observed a few times. This chain connects TRBV6-5 to TRBJ2-3; 9 bases are shared with TRBD2. The ends lost 0 bases at V and 2 bases at J; junction bases unmatched: 6. Germline V gives CDR1 MNHEY, CDR2 SVGAGI. The CDR3 covers 17 residues. The CDR3: CASSYSISGGSTDTQYF. The CDR3 nucleotides read TGTGCCAGCAGTTACTCGATTAGCGGGGGTTCCACAGATACGCAGTATTTT.

The V and J genes are TRBV20-1 and TRBJ2-1; D is possibly TRBD2 (6 bases). The CDR3 runs to 15 residues. Germline loops: CDR1 DFQATT, CDR2 SNEGSKA (reference sequence). Trimming cost V 1 base and J 0 bases, with 10 bases left between them. DNA for the CDR3: TGCAGTGCTAGAGTGGGCGGGAACTCCTACAATGAGCAGTTCTTC. Its protein product is CSARVGGNSYNEQFF.

This clonotype was counted only a few times. The chain carries TRBV3-1 and TRBJ2-7; possibly TRBD2 for D (6 bases). V was shortened by 1 base and J by 2 bases, with 9 bases between the two germline ends. Germline V lookup: CDR1 LGHDT, CDR2 YNNKEL (reference sequence). This CDR3 spans 14 amino acids. CDR3 in amino acids: CASSQGGKTYEQYV. DNA for the CDR3: TGTGCCAGCAGCCAAGGCGGGAAAACCTACGAGCAGTACGTC.

The chain uses TRBV12-3 or TRBV12-4 and TRBJ1-1, with 7 bases identical to TRBD1. The CDR3 covers 12 residues. The ends lost 6 bases at V and 9 bases at J; junction bases unmatched: 7. This CDR3 is CASSEDRTKAFF. In DNA, the CDR3 is TGTGCCAGCAGCGAGGACAGGACGAAAGCTTTCTTT.

This clonotype was observed a handful of times. The CDR3 here is CASSLGQGAIGANVLTF. CDR3 nucleotide sequence: TGCGCCAGCAGCTTGGGACAGGGGGCGATTGGGGCCAACGTCCTGACTTTC. The V call is TRBV5-1, the J call TRBJ2-6; 10 bases are shared with TRBD1. Germline V gene sequence: CDR1 SGHRS, CDR2 YFSETQ. CDR3 length: 17 amino acids. V shed 0 bases and J 3 bases; nucleotides not matched to a gene: 3.

Only a few counts were recorded for this clonotype. The chain couples TRBV6-1 to TRBJ1-4; tentatively, D is TRBD1 (6 bases). The ends were cut back, 5 bases at V and 5 bases at J, with 12 bases in the middle. Per the germline V gene, CDR1 is MNHNS and CDR2 is SASEGT. The CDR3 runs to 14 residues. CDR3 amino acids: CASSKTGKNEKLFF. The CDR3 DNA follows: TGTGCCAGCAGTAAGACAGGAAAGAATGAAAAACTGTTTTTT.

In nucleotides, the CDR3 is TGTGCCAGCAGCCAGGGGGACGTCCGGGGGACCCAGTACTTC. Protein product: CASSQGDVRGTQYF. V usage is TRBV3-1 and J usage is TRBJ2-5, with D possibly being TRBD1 or TRBD2 (5 bases each). The CDR3 covers 14 residues. Germline V gene lookup returns CDR1 LGHDT and CDR2 YNNKEL (reference sequence). The ends were cut back, 3 bases at V and 7 bases at J, with 15 bases in the middle.